This record concerns one T cell receptor (beta chain) sequence. The assay was immunoSEQ multiplex PCR, and TCRdb's table has in-frame clones only and misses some. Altogether 210,000 or so clones are present, about 86% being singletons, with the ten largest covering more than 8.5%. The CDR3 covers 16 residues. V lost 8 bases and J lost 1; bases outside the gene matches: 7. Germline lookup yields CDR1 LNHDA and CDR2 SQIVND (reference sequence). The data stem from a study of blood T cell repertoires in COVID-19. This TCR was recovered from a woman aged 50 to 60 with acute COVID-19. The sample comprised PBMCs or T cells enriched from blood (not recorded which). V and J are TRBV19 and TRBJ2-1; the match to TRBD2 covers 11 bases. CDR3 in amino acids: CASSRTSGFSYNEQFF. The CDR3 DNA sequence: TGTGCCAGTTCTAGGACTAGCGGGTTTTCCTACAATGAGCAGTTCTTC.